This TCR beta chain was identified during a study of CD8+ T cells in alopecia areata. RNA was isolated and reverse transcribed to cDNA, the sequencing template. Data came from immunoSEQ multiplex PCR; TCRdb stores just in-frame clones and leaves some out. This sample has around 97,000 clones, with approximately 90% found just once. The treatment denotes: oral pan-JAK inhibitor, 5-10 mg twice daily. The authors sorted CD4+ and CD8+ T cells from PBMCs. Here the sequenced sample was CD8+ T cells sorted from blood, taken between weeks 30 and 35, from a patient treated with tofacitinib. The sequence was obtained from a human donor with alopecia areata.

DNA for the CDR3: TGTGCCAGCAGTTCCGGGACAGGAGGGGATTCACCCCTCCACTTT. The encoded protein is CASSSGTGGDSPLHF. The chain joins TRBV6-5 to TRBJ1-6, with 8 bases that match TRBD1. The V segment lost 4 bases and the J segment 8 bases; nucleotides outside the gene matches: 7. The CDR3 is made up of 15 amino acids. Looked up from germline, CDR1 is MNHEY and CDR2 is SVGAGI.